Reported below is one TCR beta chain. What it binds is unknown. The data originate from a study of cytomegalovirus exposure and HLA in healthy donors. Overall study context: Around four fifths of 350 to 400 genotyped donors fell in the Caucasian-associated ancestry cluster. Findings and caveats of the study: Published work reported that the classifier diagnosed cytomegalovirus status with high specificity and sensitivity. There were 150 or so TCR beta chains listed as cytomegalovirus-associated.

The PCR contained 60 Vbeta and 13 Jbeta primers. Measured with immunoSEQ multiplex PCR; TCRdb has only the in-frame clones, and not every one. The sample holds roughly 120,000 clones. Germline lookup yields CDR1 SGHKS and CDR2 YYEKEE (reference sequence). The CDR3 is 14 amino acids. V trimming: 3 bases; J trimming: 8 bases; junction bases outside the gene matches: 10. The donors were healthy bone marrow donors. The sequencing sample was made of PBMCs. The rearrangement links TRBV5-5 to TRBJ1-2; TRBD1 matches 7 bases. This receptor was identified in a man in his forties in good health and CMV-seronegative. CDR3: CASSSGQALGGYTF. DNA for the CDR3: TGTGCCAGCAGCTCCGGACAGGCTCTGGGAGGCTACACCTTC.